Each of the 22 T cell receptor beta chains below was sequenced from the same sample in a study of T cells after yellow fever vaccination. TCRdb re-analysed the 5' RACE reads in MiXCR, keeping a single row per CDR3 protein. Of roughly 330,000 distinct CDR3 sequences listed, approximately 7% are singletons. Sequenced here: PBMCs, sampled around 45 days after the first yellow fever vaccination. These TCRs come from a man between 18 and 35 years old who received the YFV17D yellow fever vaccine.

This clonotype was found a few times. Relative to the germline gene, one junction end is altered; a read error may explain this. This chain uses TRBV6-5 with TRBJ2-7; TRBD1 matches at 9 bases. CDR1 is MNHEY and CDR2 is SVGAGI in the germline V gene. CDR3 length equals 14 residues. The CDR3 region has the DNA TGTGCCAGCACTTACGGGACAGGGCTATACGAGCAGTACTTC. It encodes CASTYGTGLYEQYF.

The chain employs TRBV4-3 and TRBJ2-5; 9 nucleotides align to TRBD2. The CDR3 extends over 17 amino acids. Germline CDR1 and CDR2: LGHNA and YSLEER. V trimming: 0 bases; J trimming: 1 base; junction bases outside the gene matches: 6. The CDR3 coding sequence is TGCGCCAGCAGCCAAGAGAGGGCTAGCGGGATCCAAGAGACCCAGTACTTC. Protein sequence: CASSQERASGIQETQYF.

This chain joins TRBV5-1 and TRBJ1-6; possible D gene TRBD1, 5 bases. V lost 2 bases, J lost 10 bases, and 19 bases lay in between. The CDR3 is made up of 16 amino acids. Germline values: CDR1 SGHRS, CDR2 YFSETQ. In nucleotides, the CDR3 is TGCGCCAGCAGCTTTACCCCGGGGGTCGGTCAGTCACCCCTCCACTTT. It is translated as CASSFTPGVGQSPLHF.

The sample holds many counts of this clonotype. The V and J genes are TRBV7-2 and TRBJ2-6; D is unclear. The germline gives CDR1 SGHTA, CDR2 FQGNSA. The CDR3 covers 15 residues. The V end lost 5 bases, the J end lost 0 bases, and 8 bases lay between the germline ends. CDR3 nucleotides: TGTGCCAGCAGCCCCCCGTACTCTGGGGCCAACGTCCTGACTTTC. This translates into CASSPPYSGANVLTF. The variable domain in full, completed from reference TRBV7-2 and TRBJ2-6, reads GAGVSQSPSNKVTEKGKDVELRCDPISGHTALYWYRQSLGQGLEFLIYFQGNSAPDKSGLPSDRFSAERTGGSVSTLTIQRTQQEDSAVYLCASSPPYSGANVLTFGAGSRLTVL.

This chain's CDR3 is CASSQTTARYQETQYF. The CDR3 coding sequence is TGTGCCAGCAGCCAGACGACAGCCCGGTACCAAGAGACCCAGTACTTC. The rearrangement uses TRBV5-6 and TRBJ2-5; TRBD1 might be the D (5 bases). This CDR3 has 16 residues. Looked up from germline, CDR1 is SGHDT and CDR2 is YYEEEE. Trimming shortened V by 4 bases and J by 0 bases, and 16 bases separated the two germline ends.

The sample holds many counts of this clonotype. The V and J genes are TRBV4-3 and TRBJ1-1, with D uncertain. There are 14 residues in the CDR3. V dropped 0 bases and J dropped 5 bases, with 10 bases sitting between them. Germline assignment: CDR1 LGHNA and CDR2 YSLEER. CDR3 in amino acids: CASSQDGLGTEAFF. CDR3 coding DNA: TGCGCCAGCAGCCAAGATGGTTTGGGAACTGAAGCTTTCTTT.

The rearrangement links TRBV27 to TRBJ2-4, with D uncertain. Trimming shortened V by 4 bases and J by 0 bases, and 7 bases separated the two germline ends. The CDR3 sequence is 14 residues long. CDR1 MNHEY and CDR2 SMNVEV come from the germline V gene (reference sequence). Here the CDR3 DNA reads TGTGCCAGCAGTTCACACCTAGCCAAAAACATTCAGTACTTC. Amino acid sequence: CASSSHLAKNIQYF.

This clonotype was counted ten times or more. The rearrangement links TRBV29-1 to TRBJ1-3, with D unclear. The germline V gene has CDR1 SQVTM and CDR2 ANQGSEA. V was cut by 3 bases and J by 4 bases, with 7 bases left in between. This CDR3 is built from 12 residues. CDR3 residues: CSVDDGGNTIYF. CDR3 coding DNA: TGCAGCGTTGATGATGGGGGAAACACCATATATTTT.

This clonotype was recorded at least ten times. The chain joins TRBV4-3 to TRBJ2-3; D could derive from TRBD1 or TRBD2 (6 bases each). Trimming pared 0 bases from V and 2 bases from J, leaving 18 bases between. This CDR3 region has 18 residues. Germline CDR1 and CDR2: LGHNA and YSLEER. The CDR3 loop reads CASSQDTGTHSVTDTQYF. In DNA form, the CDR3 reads TGCGCCAGCAGCCAAGATACAGGGACTCACAGCGTCACAGATACGCAGTATTTT.

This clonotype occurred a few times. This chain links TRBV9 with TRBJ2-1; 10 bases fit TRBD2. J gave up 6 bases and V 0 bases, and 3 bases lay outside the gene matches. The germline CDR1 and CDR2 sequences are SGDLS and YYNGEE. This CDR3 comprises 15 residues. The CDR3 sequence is CASSVASGGLNEQFF. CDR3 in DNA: TGTGCCAGCAGCGTAGCTAGCGGGGGCCTCAATGAGCAGTTCTTC. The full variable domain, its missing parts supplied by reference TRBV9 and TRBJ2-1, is DSGVTQTPKHLITATGQRVTLRCSPRSGDLSVYWYQQSLDQGLQFLIQYYNGEERAKGNILERFSAQQFPDLHSELNLSSLELGDSALYFCASSVASGGLNEQFFGPGTRLTVL.

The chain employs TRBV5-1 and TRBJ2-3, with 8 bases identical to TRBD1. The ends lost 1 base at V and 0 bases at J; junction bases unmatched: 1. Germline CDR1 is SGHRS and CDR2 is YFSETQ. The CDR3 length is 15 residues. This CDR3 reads CASSLQGASTDTQYF. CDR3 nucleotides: TGCGCCAGCAGCTTGCAGGGGGCGAGCACAGATACGCAGTATTTT.

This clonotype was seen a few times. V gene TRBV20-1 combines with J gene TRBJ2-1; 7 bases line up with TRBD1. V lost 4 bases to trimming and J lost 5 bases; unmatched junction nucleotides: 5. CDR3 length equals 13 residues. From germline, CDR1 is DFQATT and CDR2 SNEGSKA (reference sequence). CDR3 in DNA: TGCAGTGCTATTAACAGGGGCAACAATGAGCAGTTCTTC. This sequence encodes CSAINRGNNEQFF.

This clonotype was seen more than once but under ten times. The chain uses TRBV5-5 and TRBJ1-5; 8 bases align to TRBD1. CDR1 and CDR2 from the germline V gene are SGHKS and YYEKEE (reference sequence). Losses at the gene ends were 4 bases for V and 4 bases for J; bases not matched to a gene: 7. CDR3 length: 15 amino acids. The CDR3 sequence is CASSMTGDWNQPQHF. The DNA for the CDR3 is TGTGCCAGCAGCATGACAGGGGATTGGAATCAGCCCCAGCATTTT.

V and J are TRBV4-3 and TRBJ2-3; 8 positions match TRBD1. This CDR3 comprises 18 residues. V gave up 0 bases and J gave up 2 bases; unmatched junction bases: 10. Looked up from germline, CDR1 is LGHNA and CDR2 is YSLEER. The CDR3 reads CASSQETDRQGYTDTQYF. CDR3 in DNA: TGCGCCAGCAGCCAAGAAACAGATCGACAGGGGTACACAGATACGCAGTATTTT.

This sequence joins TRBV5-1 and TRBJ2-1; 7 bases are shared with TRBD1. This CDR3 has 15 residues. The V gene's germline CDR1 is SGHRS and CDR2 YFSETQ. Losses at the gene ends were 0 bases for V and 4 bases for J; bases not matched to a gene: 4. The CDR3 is CASSLESGQYNEQFF. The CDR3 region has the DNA TGCGCCAGCAGCTTGGAATCGGGACAGTACAATGAGCAGTTCTTC.

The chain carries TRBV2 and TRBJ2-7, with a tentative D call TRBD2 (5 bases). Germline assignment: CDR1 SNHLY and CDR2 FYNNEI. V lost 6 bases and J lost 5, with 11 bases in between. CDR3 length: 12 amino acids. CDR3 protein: CASREGLNEQYF. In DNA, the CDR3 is TGTGCCAGCAGAGAGGGCCTGAACGAGCAGTACTTC.

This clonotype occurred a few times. The CDR3 DNA follows: TGCAGTGCCCACGGGGGCACAGATACGCAGTATTTT. The encoded protein is CSAHGGTDTQYF. The chain recombines TRBV20-1 with TRBJ2-3; a weak D match, TRBD2 (5 bases). The CDR3 is made up of 12 amino acids. In germline, CDR1 is DFQATT, CDR2 SNEGSKA (reference sequence). The ends were cut back, 6 bases at V and 1 base at J, with 8 bases in the middle.

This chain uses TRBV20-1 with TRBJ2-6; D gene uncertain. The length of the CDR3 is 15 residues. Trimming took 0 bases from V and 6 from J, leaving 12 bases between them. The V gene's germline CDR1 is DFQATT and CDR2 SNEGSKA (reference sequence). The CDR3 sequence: CSARDDPLEANVLTF. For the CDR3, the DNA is TGCAGTGCTAGAGATGACCCCCTTGAGGCCAACGTCCTGACTTTC.

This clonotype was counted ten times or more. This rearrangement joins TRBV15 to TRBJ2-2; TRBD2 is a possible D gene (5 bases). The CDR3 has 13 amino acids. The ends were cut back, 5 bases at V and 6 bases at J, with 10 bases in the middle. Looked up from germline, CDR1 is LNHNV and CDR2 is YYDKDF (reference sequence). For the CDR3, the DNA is TGTGCCACCAGCGGGAAGGAGGCCGGGGAGCTGTTTTTT. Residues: CATSGKEAGELFF. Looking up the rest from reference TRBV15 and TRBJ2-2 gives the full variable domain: DAMVIQNPRYQVTQFGKPVTLSCSQTLNHNVMYWYQQKSSQAPKLLFHYYDKDFNNEADTPDNFQSRRPNTSFCFLDIRSPGLGDTAMYLCATSGKEAGELFFGEGSRLTVL.

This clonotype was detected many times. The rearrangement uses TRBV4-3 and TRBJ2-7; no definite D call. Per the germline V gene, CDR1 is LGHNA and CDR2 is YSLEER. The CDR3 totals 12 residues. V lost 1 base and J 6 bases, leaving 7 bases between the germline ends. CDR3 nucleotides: TGCGCCAGCAGCCAAGGAGGCTCCGAGCAGTACTTC. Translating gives CASSQGGSEQYF.

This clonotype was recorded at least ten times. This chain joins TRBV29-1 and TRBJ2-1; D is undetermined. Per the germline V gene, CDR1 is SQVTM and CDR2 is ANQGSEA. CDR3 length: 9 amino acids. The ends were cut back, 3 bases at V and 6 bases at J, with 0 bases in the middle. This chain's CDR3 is CSVDNEQFF. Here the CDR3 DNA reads TGCAGCGTTGACAATGAGCAGTTCTTC.

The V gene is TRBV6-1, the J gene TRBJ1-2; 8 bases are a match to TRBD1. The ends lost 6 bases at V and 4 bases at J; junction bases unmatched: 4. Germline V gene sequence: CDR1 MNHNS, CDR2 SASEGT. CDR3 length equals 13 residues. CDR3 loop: CASSGQGRYGYTF. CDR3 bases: TGTGCCAGCAGCGGACAGGGACGCTATGGCTACACCTTC.